What follows describes a single TCR beta chain. This entry is derived from a study of blood T cell repertoires in COVID-19. Either two negative PCRs, clearance, or symptom resolution qualified Cohort 3 donors as recovered. Germline CDR1 is MGHDK and CDR2 is SYGVNS. The J segment lost 6 bases and the V segment lost 2 bases, leaving 3 bases of the junction unmatched. The length of the CDR3 is 13 residues. Sequencing used immunoSEQ multiplex PCR; TCRdb keeps in-frame clones, though not all of them. Of about 330,000 clones detected, 80% to 90% appear once; the ten largest clones hold over 4.5%. V gene TRBV25-1 combines with J gene TRBJ1-2; 7 positions agree with TRBD1. This TCR derives from a young man who had recovered from COVID-19. The sample taken for sequencing was PBMCs or T cells enriched from blood (not recorded which). CDR3: CASSEEGANGYTF. The CDR3 DNA sequence: TGTGCCAGCAGTGAAGAGGGGGCAAATGGCTACACCTTC.